The 32 T cell receptor beta chains reported below all come from one sample, sequenced in a study of blood T cell repertoires in COVID-19. Sequenced by immunoSEQ multiplex PCR; TCRdb stores in-frame clones only, minus some. Among over 110,000 clones listed, 84% were seen once. Sequencing was done on a sample of PBMCs or T cells enriched from blood (not recorded which). The receptor source for this set is a man aged 40-49 years with acute COVID-19.

The V gene is TRBV12-3 or TRBV12-4, the J gene TRBJ2-5; unclear D gene. Trimming removed 6 bases from V and 4 bases from J, with 12 bases in between. This CDR3 contains 13 residues. The CDR3 region is CASRSEVGETQYF. The CDR3 DNA follows: TGTGCCAGCAGGTCCGAGGTTGGAGAGACCCAGTACTTC.

V is TRBV9 and J is TRBJ2-1; TRBD2 might be the D (5 bases). The CDR3 has 12 residues. Trimming removed 4 bases from V and 10 bases from J, with 12 bases in between. Germline assignment: CDR1 SGDLS and CDR2 YYNGEE. In nucleotides, the CDR3 is TGTGCCAGCAGCTCCACAGAGGGAGAGCAGTTCTTC. Protein product: CASSSTEGEQFF.

This chain uses TRBV2 with TRBJ2-7; possible D gene TRBD1, 6 bases. V was trimmed by 8 bases and J by 3 bases, leaving 11 bases between them. Per the germline V gene, CDR1 is SNHLY and CDR2 is FYNNEI. The CDR3 runs to 12 residues. CDR3 coding DNA: TGTGCCAGCGGAGAGACAGGCTACGAGCAGTACTTC. It specifies CASGETGYEQYF.

The chain employs TRBV7-9 and TRBJ1-1; tentatively, D is TRBD1 (6 bases). The V gene lost 2 bases and the J gene lost 10 bases, with 17 bases spanning the gap. Germline V gene sequence: CDR1 SEHNR, CDR2 FQNEAQ (reference sequence). The CDR3 consists of 14 residues. The CDR3: CASSLTTGAEGAFF. The CDR3 DNA sequence: TGTGCCAGCAGCTTAACGACAGGAGCCGAGGGAGCTTTCTTT.

The chain joins TRBV3-1 (or the pseudogene TRBV3-2) to TRBJ2-5, with a possible D match to TRBD2 (5 bases). In germline, CDR1 is LGHDT, CDR2 YNNKEL (reference sequence). This CDR3 contains 16 residues. V was clipped by 0 bases and J by 4 bases, with 15 bases between them. CDR3 nucleotides: TGTGCCAGCAGCCAAGACTCCGCGGGTGGAGGAGAGACCCAGTACTTC. Amino acids: CASSQDSAGGGETQYF.

The genes are TRBV7-8 and TRBJ1-1; 8 bases line up with TRBD1. CDR3 length equals 16 residues. Germline CDR1 reads SGHVS; CDR2 reads FQNEAQ. V lost 5 bases, J lost 6 bases, and 14 bases stayed unmatched. The DNA of the CDR3 is TGTGCCAGCAGCCATATTCGGACAGGGCCGAGGCCTGAAGCTTTCTTT. Protein product: CASSHIRTGPRPEAFF.

The chain couples TRBV19 to TRBJ2-2, with 14 positions matching TRBD2. CDR1 is LNHDA and CDR2 is SQIVND in the germline V gene (reference sequence). V was clipped by 10 bases and J by 5 bases; unmatched bases: 15. The CDR3 is 18 residues long. The CDR3 sequence: CATTSRGLAGVRTGELFF. The CDR3 nucleotides are TGTGCCACCACTAGTCGGGGACTAGCGGGAGTACGGACCGGGGAGCTGTTTTTT.

The rearrangement uses TRBV4-2 and TRBJ2-1, with D perhaps TRBD2 (6 bases). The V end was cut by 0 bases, the J end by 5 bases, with 17 bases between. Germline lookup yields CDR1 LGHNA and CDR2 YNFKEQ. The length of the CDR3 is 17 residues. CDR3 sequence (DNA): TGTGCCAGCAGCCAAGATTTGTCGCGGGACCATAACAATGAGCAGTTCTTC. Protein product: CASSQDLSRDHNNEQFF.

This chain connects TRBV14 to TRBJ2-6, with TRBD1 as a possible D gene (5 bases). The V gene's germline CDR1 is SGHDN and CDR2 FVKESK. Trimming removed 1 base at V and 4 bases at J, with 11 bases between. The CDR3 runs 16 residues. The CDR3 DNA is TGTGCCAGCAGCCAAGGGGCAGGGCCCGGGGCCAACGTCCTGACTTTC. Translation gives CASSQGAGPGANVLTF.

The CDR3 sequence is CASSQNLAGGATDTQYF. As DNA, the CDR3 is TGCGCCAGCAGCCAGAACCTAGCGGGGGGGGCGACAGATACGCAGTATTTT. V is TRBV4-3 and J is TRBJ2-3; 12 positions agree with TRBD2. The V gene's germline CDR1 is LGHNA and CDR2 YSLEER. The CDR3 has 17 residues. V lost 3 bases, J lost 3 bases, and 7 bases stayed unmatched.

The chain recombines TRBV6-2 or TRBV6-3 with TRBJ2-7; 11 bases match TRBD1. The V segment lost 6 bases and the J segment 7 bases; nucleotides outside the gene matches: 20. This CDR3 comprises 18 residues. The V gene's germline CDR1 is MNHEY and CDR2 SVGEGT. The CDR3 sequence is CASSLSAWTGGMVGEQYF. The CDR3 DNA is TGTGCCAGCAGCCTATCCGCCTGGACAGGGGGCATGGTGGGTGAGCAGTACTTC.

The chain carries TRBV28 and TRBJ2-5, with 10 nucleotides matching TRBD2. Germline V gene lookup returns CDR1 MDHEN and CDR2 SYDVKM. The V and J ends lost 4 bases and 3 bases, in that order; junction bases with no gene match: 11. This CDR3 comprises 17 residues. The CDR3: CASSSHPSGSGKETQYF. CDR3 nucleotide sequence: TGTGCCAGCAGTTCCCATCCTAGCGGGAGCGGTAAAGAGACCCAGTACTTC.

V is TRBV19 and J is TRBJ2-3; 10 nucleotides align to TRBD2. V gave up 9 bases and J gave up 4 bases; unmatched junction bases: 4. From germline, CDR1 is LNHDA and CDR2 SQIVND (reference sequence). There are 13 residues in the CDR3. The CDR3 reads CASKRGGSDTQYF. The CDR3 DNA sequence: TGTGCCAGCAAGCGGGGGGGCTCAGATACGCAGTATTTT.

The chain recombines TRBV19 with TRBJ1-2, with D possibly matching TRBD1 (5 bases). Trimming shortened V by 8 bases and J by 3 bases, and 7 bases separated the two germline ends. CDR3 length: 11 amino acids. CDR1 is LNHDA, CDR2 SQIVND, per germline (reference sequence). CDR3 nucleotides: TGTGCCAGTTTCAGGGACTATGGCTACACCTTC. The encoded protein is CASFRDYGYTF. The complete variable domain, with remaining parts taken from reference TRBV19 and TRBJ1-2, reads DGGITQSPKYLFRKEGQNVTLSCEQNLNHDAMYWYRQDPGQGLRLIYYSQIVNDFQKGDIAEGYSVSREKKESFPLTVTSAQKNPTAFYLCASFRDYGYTFGSGTRLTVV.

This clone showed up just a few times. The chain uses TRBV12-3 or TRBV12-4 and TRBJ1-1; no clear D gene. This CDR3 comprises 13 residues. Deletions cut 1 base from V and 6 bases from J, with 9 bases between. Here the CDR3 reads CASSLVAFPEAFF. CDR3 in DNA: TGTGCCAGCAGTTTAGTGGCCTTCCCTGAAGCTTTCTTT.

This chain joins TRBV28 and TRBJ2-1; a weak D match, TRBD1 (5 bases). Germline V gives CDR1 MDHEN, CDR2 SYDVKM. CDR3 length: 17 residues. Trimming stripped 2 bases from V and 1 base from J, with 15 bases between. For the CDR3, the DNA is TGTGCCAGCAGTTTACCTCCGACAGTTAGTTCCTACAATGAGCAGTTCTTC. Translated, it gives CASSLPPTVSSYNEQFF.

This rearrangement joins TRBV9 to TRBJ1-6; 8 nucleotides match TRBD1. The CDR3 consists of 18 residues. J was trimmed by 0 bases and V by 4 bases; bases with no gene match: 9. Germline assignment: CDR1 SGDLS and CDR2 YYNGEE. CDR3 nucleotides: TGTGCCAGCAGCCCCGGACAGGGAGGAGGCTCCTATAATTCACCCCTCCACTTT. Encoded protein: CASSPGQGGGSYNSPLHF.

J is TRBJ2-7 and V is TRBV12-3 or TRBV12-4; a possible D gene is TRBD2 (6 bases). The V end was cut by 4 bases, the J end by 4 bases, with 11 bases between. The CDR3 runs 13 residues. Here the CDR3 DNA reads TGTGCCAGCAGTTGGGGGACTGCGTACGAGCAGTACTTC. As protein: CASSWGTAYEQYF.

V gene TRBV6-5 combines with J gene TRBJ2-7; D perhaps matches TRBD2 (6 bases). V was clipped by 1 base and J by 5 bases, with 12 bases between them. Germline V gene sequence: CDR1 MNHEY, CDR2 SVGAGI. This CDR3 contains 14 residues. CDR3 in amino acids: CASSYYPGRNEQYF. In nucleotides, the CDR3 is TGTGCCAGCAGTTACTATCCAGGGAGGAACGAGCAGTACTTC.

This clone was seen a single time. The chain is built from TRBV9 and TRBJ1-5; no reliable D call. V gave up 4 bases and J gave up 6 bases, with 14 bases separating them. The CDR3 is made up of 14 amino acids. Germline V CDR1 and CDR2: SGDLS, YYNGEE. The CDR3 region has the DNA TGTGCCAGCAGCCCCGACTTAGGTTGTCAGCCCCAGCATTTT. It specifies CASSPDLGCQPQHF.

The rearrangement uses TRBV18 and TRBJ2-7, with 10 bases matching TRBD1. The J segment lost 2 bases and the V segment lost 1 base, leaving 5 bases of the junction unmatched. CDR3 length equals 16 residues. The germline V gene has CDR1 KGHSH and CDR2 LQKENI. CDR3 sequence reads: CASSPQGTGDAYEQYF. In DNA form, the CDR3 reads TGTGCCAGCTCACCACAGGGGACAGGGGACGCCTACGAGCAGTACTTC. Filled out from reference TRBV18 and TRBJ2-7, the complete variable domain reads NAGVMQNPRHLVRRRGQEARLRCSPMKGHSHVYWYRQLPEEGLKFMVYLQKENIIDESGMPKERFSAEFPKEGPSILRIQQVVRGDSAAYFCASSPQGTGDAYEQYFGPGTRLTVT.

The gene calls are TRBV11-2 and TRBJ2-3, with a possible D match to TRBD2 (5 bases). This CDR3 has 14 amino acids. The ends were cut back, 1 base at V and 2 bases at J, with 7 bases in the middle. Germline V lookup: CDR1 SGHAT, CDR2 FQNNGV. The CDR3 region is CASSLGTLTDTQYF. In DNA, the CDR3 is TGTGCCAGCAGCTTAGGGACTCTCACAGATACGCAGTATTTT.

The chain has TRBV5-1 and TRBJ1-4; D is possibly TRBD1 (6 bases). V shed 1 base and J shed 8 bases, with 12 bases lying between them. The germline CDR1 and CDR2 sequences are SGHRS and YFSETQ. CDR3 length: 14 amino acids. The CDR3 region is CASSLTAGDEKLFF. The DNA of the CDR3 is TGCGCCAGCAGCTTGACGGCAGGGGACGAAAAACTGTTTTTT.

The rearrangement joins TRBV27 to TRBJ2-5; TRBD1 matches at 7 bases. Germline V CDR1 and CDR2: MNHEY, SMNVEV (reference sequence). This CDR3 spans 14 amino acids. Trimming cost V 5 bases and J 1 base; bases outside gene matches: 4. In DNA form, the CDR3 reads TGTGCCAGCAGTGAGGGACAGCTCCAAGAGACCCAGTACTTC. As protein: CASSEGQLQETQYF.

This sequence joins TRBV7-2 and TRBJ1-1; 9 bases line up with TRBD1. The CDR3 consists of 16 residues. With V trimmed by 5 bases and J by 7 bases, 14 bases remained unmatched. From germline, CDR1 is SGHTA and CDR2 FQGNSA. The CDR3, as DNA: TGTGCCAGCAGCGTAAGGACAGGGGAAATCTATATTGAAGCTTTCTTT. It codes for CASSVRTGEIYIEAFF. Looking up the rest from reference TRBV7-2 and TRBJ1-1 gives the full variable domain: GAGVSQSPSNKVTEKGKDVELRCDPISGHTALYWYRQSLGQGLEFLIYFQGNSAPDKSGLPSDRFSAERTGGSVSTLTIQRTQQEDSAVYLCASSVRTGEIYIEAFFGQGTRLTVV.

The genes are TRBV3-1 (or the pseudogene TRBV3-2) and TRBJ1-4, with TRBD1 identical over 8 bases. The V segment lost 0 bases and the J segment 10 bases; nucleotides outside the gene matches: 10. This CDR3 spans 16 amino acids. Looked up from germline, CDR1 is LGHDT and CDR2 is YNNKEL (reference sequence). The CDR3 loop reads CASSQDRQGAGGKLFF. CDR3 coding DNA: TGTGCCAGCAGCCAAGACAGGCAGGGGGCCGGGGGAAAACTGTTTTTT.

There are a few counts of this clone. The gene calls are TRBV27 and TRBJ2-1; 7 bases agree with TRBD2. V lost 8 bases and J lost 8; bases outside the gene matches: 12. This CDR3 is 14 amino acids long. Germline V gene lookup returns CDR1 MNHEY and CDR2 SMNVEV (reference sequence). The CDR3 DNA reads as TGTGCCAGCGGGAGGGCTAGCGGATGGGATGAGCAGTTCTTC. This sequence encodes CASGRASGWDEQFF.

The CDR3 sequence is CASSFPPGSGNQPQHF. Written as DNA, the CDR3 is TGTGCCAGCAGTTTCCCTCCGGGGTCGGGAAATCAGCCCCAGCATTTT. V usage is TRBV28 and J usage is TRBJ1-5; D is unclear. CDR1 is MDHEN, CDR2 SYDVKM, per germline. With 3 bases removed from V and 4 bases from J, the gap between germline ends came to 16 bases. CDR3 length: 16 residues.

Points on this clone: This sample includes further DNA sequences coding for the same CDR3. This chain connects TRBV30 to TRBJ1-5; D possibly corresponds to TRBD1 (5 bases). The germline CDR1 and CDR2 sequences are GTSNPN and SVGIG (reference sequence). The CDR3 sequence is 13 residues long. The V gene lost 1 base and the J gene lost 1 base, with 5 bases spanning the gap. As DNA, the CDR3 is TGTGCCTGGAGTGCAGGGAGCAATCAGCCCCAGCATTTT. Protein: CAWSAGSNQPQHF.

The DNA for the CDR3 is TGTGCCAGAAAACCGACGGGGGGAAATTCCTACAATGAGCAGTTCTTC. Its translation: CARKPTGGNSYNEQFF. The chain links TRBV7-5 to TRBJ2-1; the table's TRBD2 call for D was not verified on the DNA. TRBV7-5 is termed a pseudogene. The CDR3 has 16 amino acids.

This clone was seen just once. The chain combines TRBV4-3 with TRBJ2-2; 8 nucleotides line up with TRBD1. The CDR3 contains 16 residues. Germline-derived CDR1 and CDR2 are LGHNA and YSLEER. The junction had 3 bases not matched to a gene; V was cut back by 1 base and J by 2 bases. The CDR3 is CASSQVDRVNTGELFF. CDR3 in DNA: TGCGCCAGCAGCCAAGTGGACAGGGTCAACACCGGGGAGCTGTTTTTT.

This clone was observed a single time. This sequence joins TRBV4-3 and TRBJ1-1, with D possibly being TRBD1 (5 bases). CDR3 length: 14 residues. V was clipped by 4 bases and J by 2 bases, with 11 bases between them. The germline V gene has CDR1 LGHNA and CDR2 YSLEER. CDR3 protein: CASSREQVNTEAFF. CDR3 DNA: TGCGCCAGCAGCCGAGAACAGGTAAACACTGAAGCTTTCTTT.